Listed below are T cell receptor beta chains from one sample, sequenced in a study of blood T cell repertoires in COVID-19. Data came from immunoSEQ multiplex PCR; TCRdb stores just in-frame clones and leaves some out. Altogether roughly 60,000 clones are present, almost 90% being singletons, with the ten largest covering approximately 8%. The sequencing input was peripheral blood. Receptor source: a man in his 60s with active COVID-19. The conserved cysteine and the conserved F or W are not part of the CDR3 here. A clone size is listed for some rows: how often the clone was seen (once, few, many), or a class if it is expanded.

>TRBV10-2|-|TRBJ1-4
ASRRMTGFGEKLF
>TRBV10-2|-|TRBJ1-2
ASRPLTGDYGYT
>TRBV5-1|-|TRBJ1-4
ASSLGVFTVTNEKLF
>TRBV27|-|TRBJ2-2
ASQQGRRLYTGELF
>TRBV30|-|TRBJ2-7
AWSAQGGTYEQY
>TRBV6-5|-|TRBJ2-7
ASSYGPDSSYEQY
>TRBV5-4|once|TRBJ2-7
ASLDGLAGEQY
>TRBV5-1|once|TRBJ2-5
ASSSGSQETQY
>TRBV7-9|-|TRBJ1-2
ASRGQGARGYT
>TRBV2|-|TRBJ1-5
ATTATGGNQPQH
>TRBV7-2|-|TRBJ2-7
ASSPRTGGGYEQY
>TRBV6-1|-|TRBJ2-3
ASSATSGKSTDTQY
>TRBV18|-|TRBJ1-4
ASSARSVRGEKLF